The next 14 T cell receptor beta chains were all read from a single sample in a study of shared clonotypes between healthy human individuals. The naive CD8 subset, CD45RO-negative cells positively selected for CCR7, excluded terminally differentiated effector memory CD45RA+ cells. The repertoire was sequenced with immunoSEQ multiplex PCR; TCRdb's copy has only in-frame clones and lacks some. The data contain roughly 590,000 clones, roughly 95% of them singletons. The sequencing input was naive CD8+ T cells sorted from blood. These receptors were taken from a woman between 25 and 40 years old in good health.

The chain joins TRBV27 to TRBJ2-3; no clear D. Trimming shortened V by 5 bases and J by 6 bases, and 12 bases separated the two germline ends. There are 13 residues in the CDR3. CDR1 is MNHEY, CDR2 SMNVEV, per germline (reference sequence). The CDR3 DNA reads as TGTGCCAGCAGTCCGCGGCCCGTCGATACGCAGTATTTT. Translating gives CASSPRPVDTQYF.

This chain uses TRBV27 with TRBJ2-3, with TRBD1 matching 9 bases. The CDR3 length is 16 residues. Germline V gives CDR1 MNHEY, CDR2 SMNVEV (reference sequence). V shed 4 bases, J shed 5 bases, and the junction held 10 bases outside the gene matches. CDR3 residues: CASSSTGTGYQDTQYF. CDR3 coding DNA: TGTGCCAGCAGTTCCACCGGGACAGGGTATCAAGATACGCAGTATTTT.

This chain uses TRBV2 with TRBJ1-5, with D uncertain. The CDR3 covers 13 residues. Trimming removed 8 bases at V and 1 base at J, with 9 bases between. Germline V gene data show CDR1 as SNHLY and CDR2 as FYNNEI. This CDR3 reads CASVKGSNQPQHF. The CDR3 DNA reads as TGTGCCAGCGTTAAAGGCAGCAATCAGCCCCAGCATTTT.

V gene TRBV11-2 combines with J gene TRBJ2-2; D is unresolved. The CDR3 is made up of 15 amino acids. From germline, CDR1 is SGHAT and CDR2 FQNNGV. The germline V and J ends were trimmed by 0 bases and 6 bases, with 11 bases remaining between them. CDR3 region: CASSLDGLTAGELFF. The DNA of the CDR3 is TGTGCCAGCAGCTTAGATGGCTTAACGGCCGGGGAGCTGTTTTTT. Variable domain in full (rest from reference TRBV11-2 and TRBJ2-2): EAGVAQSPRYKIIEKRQSVAFWCNPISGHATLYWYQQILGQGPKLLIQFQNNGVVDDSQLPKDRFSAERLKGVDSTLKIQPAKLEDSAVYLCASSLDGLTAGELFFGEGSRLTVL.

The V gene is TRBV6-1, the J gene TRBJ2-5; the D gene could be TRBD1 or TRBD2 (5 bases each). The CDR3 extends over 15 amino acids. Germline V lookup: CDR1 MNHNS, CDR2 SASEGT. The CDR3 here is CVSLGQGGTGETQYF. The CDR3 region has the DNA TGTGTCAGTTTAGGGCAGGGTGGTACGGGGGAGACCCAGTACTTC.

This chain joins TRBV15 and TRBJ1-5; the D gene is possibly TRBD1 (5 bases). The germline V gene encodes CDR1 LNHNV and CDR2 YYDKDF (reference sequence). V was cut by 2 bases and J by 3 bases, with 11 bases left in between. The CDR3 spans 15 residues. The CDR3 is CATSRSGGLNQPQHF. In DNA, the CDR3 is TGTGCCACCAGCAGATCTGGGGGTCTCAATCAGCCCCAGCATTTT.

The chain combines TRBV19 with TRBJ2-2; 10 bases are shared with TRBD2. This CDR3 comprises 15 residues. CDR1 and CDR2 (germline): LNHDA, SQIVND (reference sequence). J was trimmed by 6 bases and V by 7 bases; bases with no gene match: 8. As DNA, the CDR3 is TGTGCCAGTAACTGGCTAGCGGGAGTCCCCGGGGAGCTGTTTTTT. Protein sequence: CASNWLAGVPGELFF.

This chain connects TRBV28 to TRBJ2-7; 9 bases map to TRBD1. This CDR3 is 17 amino acids long. Per germline, CDR1 MDHEN and CDR2 SYDVKM. The junction had 12 bases not matched to a gene; V was cut back by 5 bases and J by 1 base. The CDR3 is CASSQLFNRGRSYEQYF. The CDR3 DNA is TGTGCCAGCAGTCAACTATTTAACAGGGGGCGATCCTACGAGCAGTACTTC.

The V call is TRBV7-9, the J call TRBJ1-1; 7 nucleotides align to TRBD1. The V segment lost 6 bases and the J segment 1 base; nucleotides outside the gene matches: 2. Germline CDR1 is SEHNR and CDR2 is FQNEAQ (reference sequence). The CDR3 length is 13 residues. The CDR3 loop reads CASRGTENTEAFF. The CDR3 DNA follows: TGTGCCAGCAGAGGGACAGAGAACACTGAAGCTTTCTTT.

This chain uses TRBV28 with TRBJ1-4; no definite D call. Germline values: CDR1 MDHEN, CDR2 SYDVKM. The CDR3 is made up of 14 amino acids. The V end lost 5 bases, the J end lost 4 bases, and 11 bases lay between the germline ends. CDR3 nucleotides: TGTGCCAGCAGTCCCAACCAGCTTAATGAAAAACTGTTTTTT. Protein product: CASSPNQLNEKLFF.

V is TRBV29-1 and J is TRBJ1-4, with 10 bases matching TRBD1. With 5 bases clipped from V and 8 bases from J, the junction kept 5 bases outside the gene matches. The germline V gene has CDR1 SQVTM and CDR2 ANQGSEA. The CDR3 runs 13 residues. CDR3 coding DNA: TGCAGCGTTTTCGGGACAGGGGCCGAAAAACTGTTTTTT. Its protein is CSVFGTGAEKLFF.

The genes are TRBV27 and TRBJ2-3, with D maybe TRBD2 (5 bases). The CDR3 contains 14 residues. With 6 bases removed from V and 0 bases from J, the gap between germline ends came to 10 bases. The germline V gene has CDR1 MNHEY and CDR2 SMNVEV (reference sequence). The CDR3 reads CASSPGVSTDTQYF. The DNA for the CDR3 is TGTGCCAGCAGCCCCGGGGTCAGCACAGATACGCAGTATTTT.

V and J are TRBV27 and TRBJ2-5, with TRBD2 matching 8 bases. The DNA matches TRBJ2-7 better at its end, which makes the J call doubtful. This CDR3 spans 14 amino acids. Germline V gives CDR1 MNHEY, CDR2 SMNVEV (reference sequence). CDR3 sequence (DNA): TGTGCCAGCAGTTTAGCGGGAGGCCCCCCCGAGCAGTACTTC. Its translation: CASSLAGGPPEQYF.

The rearrangement joins TRBV28 to TRBJ1-1; D is possibly TRBD1 (6 bases). The germline CDR1 and CDR2 sequences are MDHEN and SYDVKM. V lost 1 base, J lost 0 bases, and 9 bases lay in between. The CDR3 covers 15 residues. The CDR3 DNA sequence: TGTGCCAGCAGTTTATCCGCAGGGGTGAACACTGAAGCTTTCTTT. Its protein product is CASSLSAGVNTEAFF.